This passage covers 23 T cell receptor beta chains from one sample sequenced in a study of T cells after yellow fever vaccination. TCRdb re-derived calls from the 5' RACE reads in MiXCR, one entry per CDR3 protein. In the table there are under 400,000 distinct CDR3 sequences, about an eighth of which are singletons. Sample: CD4+ T cells sorted from PBMCs, taken 15 days after the yellow fever booster vaccination. The receptors originated from a man aged 18 to 30 who received the YFV17D yellow fever vaccine.

The chain recombines TRBV18 with TRBJ2-4, with D tentatively TRBD1 (6 bases). This CDR3 is built from 15 residues. Looked up from germline, CDR1 is KGHSH and CDR2 is LQKENI. V shed 6 bases and J shed 0 bases, with 12 bases lying between them. DNA for the CDR3: TGTGCCAGCTCCACAGGGAGTTCAGCCAAAAACATTCAGTACTTC. This sequence encodes CASSTGSSAKNIQYF.

This chain joins TRBV7-9 and TRBJ1-6; D remains unclear. Germline-derived CDR1 and CDR2 are SEHNR and FQNEAQ (reference sequence). This CDR3 comprises 14 residues. Trimming pared 5 bases from V and 9 bases from J, leaving 14 bases between. The CDR3 is CASSLQRPGSPLHF. CDR3 DNA: TGTGCCAGCAGCCTCCAAAGGCCGGGTTCACCCCTCCACTTT.

The chain joins TRBV7-9 to TRBJ1-5; 8 bases are a match to TRBD1. This CDR3 region has 14 residues. The V segment lost 5 bases and the J segment 3 bases; nucleotides outside the gene matches: 3. Germline V gene lookup returns CDR1 SEHNR and CDR2 FQNEAQ (reference sequence). The CDR3 reads CASSQGAYNQPQHF. The CDR3, as DNA: TGTGCCAGCAGCCAGGGGGCGTACAATCAGCCCCAGCATTTT.

This clonotype qualifies as medium-sized (0.01 to 0.1%). This chain connects TRBV20-1 to TRBJ1-5; D gene ambiguous. Trimming removed 4 bases at V and 0 bases at J, with 4 bases between. Germline CDR1 and CDR2: DFQATT and SNEGSKA (reference sequence). This CDR3 spans 12 amino acids. The CDR3 region has the DNA TGCAGTGCTACCCCTAGCAATCAGCCCCAGCATTTT. This encodes CSATPSNQPQHF.

CDR3: CASSPHTGTLPYEQYF. For the CDR3, the DNA is TGTGCCAGCAGCCCACATACCGGGACTCTCCCCTACGAGCAGTACTTC. The J gene is TRBJ2-7, the V gene TRBV5-4; tentatively, D is TRBD2 (6 bases). The CDR3 length is 16 residues. V shed 4 bases and J shed 2 bases, with 19 bases lying between them. CDR1 and CDR2 (germline): SGHNT, YYREEE (reference sequence).

V is TRBV4-1 and J is TRBJ2-5; D is tentatively TRBD1 or TRBD2 (5 bases each). From germline, CDR1 is MGHRA and CDR2 YSYEKL. V was pared by 4 bases and J by 2 bases, with 14 bases between. This CDR3 has 15 amino acids. CDR3 loop: CASSLGGVEQETQYF. The CDR3 coding sequence is TGCGCCAGCAGCCTTGGGGGAGTCGAACAAGAGACCCAGTACTTC.

This clonotype has a handful of counts. The chain uses TRBV2 and TRBJ2-7; D not certain. Germline lookup yields CDR1 SNHLY and CDR2 FYNNEI. The CDR3 is 13 amino acids. Between the trimmed V and J ends, which lost 6 bases and 3 bases, there was a span of 12 bases. DNA for the CDR3: TGTGCCAGCAGGGAGAGTAACAGCTACGAGCAGTACGTC. It encodes CASRESNSYEQYV.

The genes are TRBV11-3 and TRBJ2-3; tentatively, D is TRBD1 or TRBD2 (6 bases each). The CDR3 is 14 amino acids. Per the germline V gene, CDR1 is SGHNT and CDR2 is YENEEA. The V end lost 0 bases, the J end lost 5 bases, and 9 bases lay between the germline ends. The CDR3 coding sequence is TGTGCCAGCAGCTTAGACAGGGGAGGAGATACGCAGTATTTT. Translated, it gives CASSLDRGGDTQYF. The whole variable domain, remainder taken from reference TRBV11-3 and TRBJ2-3, is EAGVVQSPRYKIIEKKQPVAFWCNPISGHNTLYWYLQNLGQGPELLIRYENEEAVDDSQLPKDRFSAERLKGVDSTLKIQPAELGDSAVYLCASSLDRGGDTQYFGPGTRLTVL.

The chain is built from TRBV6-5 and TRBJ1-1, with D tentatively TRBD1 (5 bases). Germline V gene data show CDR1 as MNHEY and CDR2 as SVGAGI. Deletions cut 6 bases from V and 2 bases from J, with 13 bases between. This CDR3 is built from 14 residues. The DNA of the CDR3 is TGTGCCAGCAGCAACACTAGGGGCAACACTGAAGCTTTCTTT. It codes for CASSNTRGNTEAFF.

The J gene is TRBJ2-3, the V gene TRBV4-2, with D unresolved. The CDR3 consists of 14 residues. The V and J ends lost 1 base and 4 bases respectively, with 9 bases between them. Germline V lookup: CDR1 LGHNA, CDR2 YNFKEQ. The CDR3 DNA reads as TGTGCCAGCAGCCAAGTGGAGTTTGCAGATACGCAGTATTTT. Translated: CASSQVEFADTQYF.

The chain has TRBV7-2 and TRBJ2-7, with 10 bases fitting TRBD2. Germline V CDR1 and CDR2: SGHTA, FQGNSA. Losses at the gene ends were 4 bases for V and 1 base for J; bases not matched to a gene: 1. This CDR3 comprises 14 residues. In DNA, the CDR3 is TGTGCCAGCAGCTATAGCGGGGGGTCCTACGAGCAGTACGTC. This encodes CASSYSGGSYEQYV.

The chain has TRBV6-5 and TRBJ1-3, with 7 bases lining up with TRBD1. Germline V CDR1 and CDR2: MNHEY, SVGAGI. The CDR3 is 13 amino acids. V gave up 6 bases and J gave up 6 bases; unmatched junction bases: 5. CDR3 in amino acids: CASRRQGENTIYF. Here the CDR3 DNA reads TGTGCCAGCAGACGACAGGGCGAAAACACCATATATTTT.

This clonotype was found a few times. The chain links TRBV6-6 to TRBJ2-5; perhaps TRBD2 as D (5 bases). The CDR3 length is 14 residues. Germline V gives CDR1 MNHNY, CDR2 SVGAGI (reference sequence). The V gene lost 11 bases and the J gene lost 4 bases, with 20 bases spanning the gap. The DNA for the CDR3 is TGTGCCTCCCGGGGTGCTCTGGGAATAGAGACCCAGTACTTC. As protein: CASRGALGIETQYF.

This clonotype was detected only a few times. This CDR3 reads CSASSGVWNTEAFF. In DNA form, the CDR3 reads TGCAGTGCTAGTTCCGGGGTTTGGAACACTGAAGCTTTCTTT. The chain recombines TRBV20-1 with TRBJ1-1; no clear D gene. Germline CDR1 is DFQATT and CDR2 is SNEGSKA (reference sequence). This CDR3 comprises 14 residues. The germline V and J ends were trimmed by 3 bases and 1 base, with 12 bases remaining between them.

This clonotype was seen a few times. V and J are TRBV11-2 and TRBJ2-5; weak D call: TRBD1 (6 bases). With 4 bases removed from V and 3 bases from J, the gap between germline ends came to 9 bases. The CDR3 is made up of 13 amino acids. Germline CDR1 is SGHAT and CDR2 is FQNNGV. In DNA form, the CDR3 reads TGTGCCAGCAGCTCCTACAGGGAAGAGACCCAGTACTTC. Translating it yields CASSSYREETQYF.

The V and J genes are TRBV7-2 and TRBJ2-7; 11 bases are shared with TRBD2. The CDR3 loop spans 18 amino acids. The junction had 15 bases not matched to a gene; V was cut back by 5 bases and J by 3 bases. From germline, CDR1 is SGHTA and CDR2 FQGNSA. The CDR3 loop reads CASSRDRTLAGASYEQYF. Written as DNA, the CDR3 is TGTGCCAGCAGCCGCGACCGAACACTAGCGGGGGCGAGCTACGAGCAGTACTTC. Using reference TRBV7-2 and TRBJ2-7 for the parts outside the CDR3, the full variable domain is GAGVSQSPSNKVTEKGKDVELRCDPISGHTALYWYRQSLGQGLEFLIYFQGNSAPDKSGLPSDRFSAERTGGSVSTLTIQRTQQEDSAVYLCASSRDRTLAGASYEQYFGPGTRLTVT.

V is TRBV9 and J is TRBJ2-4, with 8 bases identical to TRBD1. The junction had 6 bases not matched to a gene; V was cut back by 0 bases and J by 7 bases. CDR1 and CDR2 from the germline V gene are SGDLS and YYNGEE. This CDR3 region has 15 residues. For the CDR3, the DNA is TGTGCCAGCAGCGTAGGACAGGGGTGGGGGAACATTCAGTACTTC. Translation: CASSVGQGWGNIQYF.

This rearrangement joins TRBV10-3 to TRBJ1-5; D remains ambiguous. Germline V lookup: CDR1 ENHRY, CDR2 SYGVKD. V lost 0 bases and J lost 6, with 9 bases in between. The CDR3 spans 14 residues. CDR3 sequence (DNA): TGTGCCATCAGTGAGTCAGCCGGGGTTCAGCCCCAGCATTTT. It yields the protein CAISESAGVQPQHF.

This clonotype was seen a few times. The CDR3 reads CASSDRGGGSNQPQHF. CDR3 nucleotide sequence: TGTGCCAGCAGTGATCGAGGGGGTGGAAGCAATCAGCCCCAGCATTTT. The genes are TRBV2 and TRBJ1-5; D is possibly TRBD1 (6 bases). V shed 3 bases and J shed 1 base, with 13 bases lying between them. Germline V gene sequence: CDR1 SNHLY, CDR2 FYNNEI. The length of the CDR3 is 16 residues.

This clonotype has a handful of counts. The V gene is TRBV6-1, the J gene TRBJ2-1; no firm D call. V dropped 0 bases and J dropped 8 bases, with 14 bases sitting between them. Per germline, CDR1 MNHNS and CDR2 SASEGT. This CDR3 region has 15 residues. This CDR3 reads CASSEAGIGRYEQFF. Written as DNA, the CDR3 is TGTGCCAGCAGTGAAGCGGGGATCGGGCGGTATGAGCAGTTCTTC.

This clonotype came up a few times. The V call is TRBV29-1, the J call TRBJ2-1; D possibly corresponds to TRBD1 (5 bases). V was shortened by 4 bases and J by 7 bases, with 17 bases between the two germline ends. Germline V gene sequence: CDR1 SQVTM, CDR2 ANQGSEA. The length of the CDR3 is 14 residues. The CDR3 sequence is CSVVGAVQRNEQFF. CDR3 in DNA: TGCAGCGTTGTTGGGGCGGTTCAAAGAAATGAGCAGTTCTTC.

This clonotype was recorded many times. V usage is TRBV5-1 and J usage is TRBJ2-5; D possibly corresponds to TRBD1 (6 bases). V was trimmed by 3 bases and J by 1 base, leaving 10 bases between them. The V gene's germline CDR1 is SGHRS and CDR2 YFSETQ. The CDR3 is 14 residues long. The CDR3 DNA reads as TGCGCCAGCAGCTCGATGACAGGCCAAGAGACCCAGTACTTC. Translated: CASSSMTGQETQYF.

V is TRBV20-1 and J is TRBJ1-5, with D uncertain. CDR1 is DFQATT, CDR2 SNEGSKA, per germline (reference sequence). This CDR3 has 14 residues. Trimming removed 1 base from V and 4 bases from J, with 11 bases in between. CDR3 residues: CSARAEIGNQPQHF. In DNA form, the CDR3 reads TGCAGTGCTAGAGCTGAAATAGGGAATCAGCCCCAGCATTTT.